Listed below are T cell receptor beta chains from one sample, sequenced in a study of blood T cells in healthy people across ages. TCRdb re-derived calls from the 5' RACE reads in MiXCR, one entry per CDR3 protein. Among fewer than 2,000,000 distinct CDR3 sequences listed, around 42% were seen once. Specimen: blood. Receptors were obtained from a human donor in good health. Each CDR3 is given with its conserved first and last residue. D genes are given only for firm matches. Some rows mark clone size as missing; the rest say once, few, many or name a class of expanded clone.

cdr3_nt: TGCGCCAGCAGCTTGGAAGGCGGGCATCTGTTTTTT
cdr3_aa: CASSLEGGHLFF
j_call: TRBJ1-4
clone_size: few
d_call: .
v_call: TRBV5-1

cdr3_nt: TGCGCCAGCAGCCACTACTCGACTAGCGGGGGGGCCACAGATACGCAGTATTTT
cdr3_aa: CASSHYSTSGGATDTQYF
j_call: TRBJ2-3
clone_size: many
d_call: TRBD2
v_call: TRBV4-3

cdr3_nt: TGTGCCAGCAGCCATTCTGGGACAGGGGACCTTGCAACTAATGAAAAACTGTTTTTT
cdr3_aa: CASSHSGTGDLATNEKLFF
j_call: TRBJ1-4
clone_size: .
d_call: TRBD1
v_call: TRBV4-2

cdr3_nt: TGTGCCAGCAGTGAAACAAGTTGGAATGAGCAGTACTTC
cdr3_aa: CASSETSWNEQYF
j_call: TRBJ2-7
clone_size: once
d_call: .
v_call: TRBV6-1

cdr3_nt: TGTGCCAGCAGCCTCCACAGACCAAATAACTATGACTACACCTTC
cdr3_aa: CASSLHRPNNYDYTF
j_call: TRBJ1-2
clone_size: .
d_call: .
v_call: TRBV21-1

cdr3_nt: TGCAGCGTTGGAGGGGGGAATCGCAATCAGCCCCAGCATTTT
cdr3_aa: CSVGGGNRNQPQHF
j_call: TRBJ1-5
clone_size: few
d_call: .
v_call: TRBV29-1

cdr3_nt: TGTGCCAGCAGCCGACAGGGCGCTGCCGAAGCTTTCTTT
cdr3_aa: CASSRQGAAEAFF
j_call: TRBJ1-1
clone_size: .
d_call: TRBD1
v_call: TRBV3-1

cdr3_nt: TGTGCCAGCAGCTTATCCCCAGGGACTTTGTATTTT
cdr3_aa: CASSLSPGTLYF
j_call: TRBJ2-3
clone_size: few
d_call: .
v_call: TRBV7-9

cdr3_nt: TGTGCCAGCAGCTTAGGTAGACTAGCGGGATGGGAGACCCAGTACTTC
cdr3_aa: CASSLGRLAGWETQYF
j_call: TRBJ2-5
clone_size: .
d_call: TRBD2
v_call: TRBV11-2

cdr3_nt: TGTGCCACCAGTGACCTTCGGGACGGGTTTGGTAATGAGCAGTTCTTC
cdr3_aa: CATSDLRDGFGNEQFF
j_call: TRBJ2-1
clone_size: .
d_call: .
v_call: TRBV24-1

cdr3_nt: TGCGCCAGCAGTCAGACGCGGGACAGGGGCCCCTACGAGCAGTACTTC
cdr3_aa: CASSQTRDRGPYEQYF
j_call: TRBJ2-7
clone_size: few
d_call: TRBD1
v_call: TRBV23-1

cdr3_nt: TGCAGTGCTAGTGCGTTAGGCTGGGGTGGGACCCAGTACTTC
cdr3_aa: CSASALGWGGTQYF
j_call: TRBJ2-5
clone_size: .
d_call: .
v_call: TRBV20-1

cdr3_nt: TGTGCCAGCAAACGAACAGGGTGGTCCTACGAGCAGTACTTC
cdr3_aa: CASKRTGWSYEQYF
j_call: TRBJ2-7
clone_size: .
d_call: .
v_call: TRBV28

cdr3_nt: TGCAGTGCTGCTCGACAGCGGTACACCGGGGAGCTGTTTTTT
cdr3_aa: CSAARQRYTGELFF
j_call: TRBJ2-2
clone_size: few
d_call: .
v_call: TRBV20-1

cdr3_nt: TGTGCCACCAGTTCAGGGTTAGGCGGCTACACCTTC
cdr3_aa: CATSSGLGGYTF
j_call: TRBJ1-2
clone_size: few
d_call: .
v_call: TRBV24-1

cdr3_nt: TGTGCCAGCAGTTCGACAGGGACCGCGCCCCAGTACTTC
cdr3_aa: CASSSTGTAPQYF
j_call: TRBJ2-4
clone_size: few
d_call: TRBD1
v_call: TRBV6-6

cdr3_nt: TGTGCCAGCAGTGCTTTTGTAGGACCTGCATTAAATCAGCCCCAGCATTTT
cdr3_aa: CASSAFVGPALNQPQHF
j_call: TRBJ1-5
clone_size: .
d_call: .
v_call: TRBV6-2/TRBV6-3

cdr3_nt: TGCGGCGCGGGGCGGGTTGACGAGCAGTACTTC
cdr3_aa: CGAGRVDEQYF
j_call: TRBJ2-7
clone_size: .
d_call: .
v_call: TRBV29-1

cdr3_nt: TGTGCCAGCAGCCCCTTGGTGGAAGCAATTTTTGGCTACACCTTC
cdr3_aa: CASSPLVEAIFGYTF
j_call: TRBJ1-2
clone_size: .
d_call: .
v_call: TRBV5-5

cdr3_nt: TGTGCCGGCAGCCAAACGACTAGCGGGGCCTACAATGAGCAGTTCTTC
cdr3_aa: CAGSQTTSGAYNEQFF
j_call: TRBJ2-1
clone_size: once
d_call: TRBD2
v_call: TRBV14

cdr3_nt: TGTGCCATCAGTGAGGTGACAGGGGACACTGAAGCTTTCTTT
cdr3_aa: CAISEVTGDTEAFF
j_call: TRBJ1-1
clone_size: .
d_call: TRBD1
v_call: TRBV10-3

cdr3_nt: TGTGCCAGCAGCTACGGGGTTACAGATACGCAGTATTTT
cdr3_aa: CASSYGVTDTQYF
j_call: TRBJ2-3
clone_size: .
d_call: .
v_call: TRBV7-8

cdr3_nt: TGTGCCATCAGCGAATCCACAGGGGACCAAGAGACCCAGTACTTC
cdr3_aa: CAISESTGDQETQYF
j_call: TRBJ2-5
clone_size: few
d_call: TRBD1
v_call: TRBV10-3

cdr3_nt: TGCAGTGCTAGAGATTCGGCCGAGTGGACGGTTAAGGGCTACACCTTC
cdr3_aa: CSARDSAEWTVKGYTF
j_call: TRBJ1-2
clone_size: .
d_call: .
v_call: TRBV20-1

cdr3_nt: TGTGCCAGCAGTATTTCTAGCGGGGGCCAATCTACCCAGTACTTC
cdr3_aa: CASSISSGGQSTQYF
j_call: TRBJ2-5
clone_size: .
d_call: TRBD2
v_call: TRBV2

cdr3_nt: TGTGCCAGCAGCGTTGGTAGCGGGGACTCCTACGAGCAGTACTTC
cdr3_aa: CASSVGSGDSYEQYF
j_call: TRBJ2-7
clone_size: .
d_call: TRBD2
v_call: TRBV9

cdr3_nt: TGCAGTGCTATGACAGGGTGGTACACTGAAGCTTTCTTT
cdr3_aa: CSAMTGWYTEAFF
j_call: TRBJ1-1
clone_size: .
d_call: TRBD1
v_call: TRBV20-1

cdr3_nt: TGTGCCAGCAGCTTGAGGGGGCGCTTCAATCAGCCCCAGCATTTT
cdr3_aa: CASSLRGRFNQPQHF
j_call: TRBJ1-5
clone_size: .
d_call: TRBD1
v_call: TRBV7-2

cdr3_nt: TGCAGTGCAAATACCAAATTGGGGAGACAGATACCTGACAATGAGCAGTTCTTC
cdr3_aa: CSANTKLGRQIPDNEQFF
j_call: TRBJ2-1
clone_size: .
d_call: .
v_call: TRBV20-1

cdr3_nt: TGTGCCAGCAGCGTCCTTCGGGGTAGTGGAGATGAGCAGTTCTTC
cdr3_aa: CASSVLRGSGDEQFF
j_call: TRBJ2-1
clone_size: .
d_call: .
v_call: TRBV7-2

cdr3_nt: TGCGCCAGCAGCCTCTATCTAGGAGCGAGGGCAGATACGCAGTATTTT
cdr3_aa: CASSLYLGARADTQYF
j_call: TRBJ2-3
clone_size: .
d_call: .
v_call: TRBV5-1

cdr3_nt: TGTGCCAGCAGCCCCGGCCCACAGGGGAGCTCCTACAATGAGCAGTTCTTC
cdr3_aa: CASSPGPQGSSYNEQFF
j_call: TRBJ2-1
clone_size: .
d_call: TRBD1
v_call: TRBV7-2

cdr3_nt: TGTGCCAGCAGCTTAGCGCGGGGAGCGACCCTCTATGGCTACACCTTC
cdr3_aa: CASSLARGATLYGYTF
j_call: TRBJ1-2
clone_size: .
d_call: .
v_call: TRBV7-8

cdr3_nt: TGTGCCAGCAGCCATACGGGAAGCACAGATGCGCAGTATTTT
cdr3_aa: CASSHTGSTDAQYF
j_call: TRBJ2-3
clone_size: .
d_call: .
v_call: TRBV3-1

cdr3_nt: TGTGCCAGCAGCCCTCCAGGGGGCCAGGCCCGCACCTTC
cdr3_aa: CASSPPGGQARTF
j_call: TRBJ1-2
clone_size: .
d_call: TRBD1
v_call: TRBV14

cdr3_nt: TGTGCCAGCAGTTTGCCCAGTTGGAGGCAGCCCCAGCATTTT
cdr3_aa: CASSLPSWRQPQHF
j_call: TRBJ1-5
clone_size: .
d_call: .
v_call: TRBV28

cdr3_nt: TGTGCCACCAGCATGGGACCGGGGACGAACACTGAAGCTTTCTTT
cdr3_aa: CATSMGPGTNTEAFF
j_call: TRBJ1-1
clone_size: .
d_call: .
v_call: TRBV15

cdr3_nt: TGTGCCAGCAGCTTAGGGTTTGTGGGCCTTGGTGATGAGCAGTTCTTC
cdr3_aa: CASSLGFVGLGDEQFF
j_call: TRBJ2-1
clone_size: .
d_call: .
v_call: TRBV7-2

cdr3_nt: TGTGCCAGCAGCTTAGGTGGGGCAGCTCCCTACGAGCAGTACTTC
cdr3_aa: CASSLGGAAPYEQYF
j_call: TRBJ2-7
clone_size: few
d_call: .
v_call: TRBV7-2

cdr3_nt: TGTGCCAGCAGCCCCCCCGGGACTAGCGGGGGAGAGGAGCAGTTCTTC
cdr3_aa: CASSPPGTSGGEEQFF
j_call: TRBJ2-1
clone_size: .
d_call: TRBD2
v_call: TRBV9

cdr3_nt: TGCAGTGCTAGCCCTTCCCGTGCAGTCTATGGCTACACCTTC
cdr3_aa: CSASPSRAVYGYTF
j_call: TRBJ1-2
clone_size: few
d_call: .
v_call: TRBV20-1

cdr3_nt: TGCAGTGCTAGTGCGGACACCGAGAACTATGGCTACACCTTC
cdr3_aa: CSASADTENYGYTF
j_call: TRBJ1-2
clone_size: few
d_call: .
v_call: TRBV20-1

cdr3_nt: TGCGCCAGCAGCCAAGGCTTTTATCCAGCGGGGGGCTACGAGCAGTACTTC
cdr3_aa: CASSQGFYPAGGYEQYF
j_call: TRBJ2-7
clone_size: few
d_call: TRBD2
v_call: TRBV4-3

cdr3_nt: TGCAGTGCCGACCACAGGGTCCGAGGCTACACCTTC
cdr3_aa: CSADHRVRGYTF
j_call: TRBJ1-2
clone_size: .
d_call: .
v_call: TRBV20-1

cdr3_nt: TGTGCCAGCAGTTTTGGGCTGAGTAGCGGGGGGGATCAAGACAATGAGCAGTTCTTC
cdr3_aa: CASSFGLSSGGDQDNEQFF
j_call: TRBJ2-1
clone_size: .
d_call: TRBD2
v_call: TRBV12-3/TRBV12-4

cdr3_nt: TGTGCCAGCAGCCCCAGGGTAGCGGGGCAAGAGACCCAGTACTTC
cdr3_aa: CASSPRVAGQETQYF
j_call: TRBJ2-5
clone_size: .
d_call: TRBD2
v_call: TRBV11-3

cdr3_nt: TGTGCCAGCAGTAGGGGACTAGCGGACACAGATACGCAGTATTTT
cdr3_aa: CASSRGLADTDTQYF
j_call: TRBJ2-3
clone_size: .
d_call: TRBD2
v_call: TRBV12-3/TRBV12-4

cdr3_nt: TGCGCCAGCAGCCCGGACAGAAGGGATCAGCCCCAGCATTTT
cdr3_aa: CASSPDRRDQPQHF
j_call: TRBJ1-5
clone_size: .
d_call: .
v_call: TRBV5-1

cdr3_nt: TGTGCCAGCAGCCAAGTTCAGTCCTCCTACAATGGGCAGTTCTTC
cdr3_aa: CASSQVQSSYNGQFF
j_call: TRBJ2-1
clone_size: once
d_call: .
v_call: TRBV4-2

cdr3_nt: TGTGCCAGCAGCACCCGGGACTTTTTTTATGGCTACACCTTC
cdr3_aa: CASSTRDFFYGYTF
j_call: TRBJ1-2
clone_size: few
d_call: .
v_call: TRBV7-8

cdr3_nt: TGTGCCAGCAGCTTCAGCGGGACAGCCAATGAGCAGTTCTTC
cdr3_aa: CASSFSGTANEQFF
j_call: TRBJ2-1
clone_size: .
d_call: .
v_call: TRBV7-3

cdr3_nt: TGTGCCACCAGTGACCGTTCTAAGGGGAGCAATCAGCCCCAGCATTTT
cdr3_aa: CATSDRSKGSNQPQHF
j_call: TRBJ1-5
clone_size: .
d_call: .
v_call: TRBV24-1

cdr3_nt: TGTGCCAGCAGTGTAGAGAGGTTCGAAAAACTGTTTTTT
cdr3_aa: CASSVERFEKLFF
j_call: TRBJ1-4
clone_size: .
d_call: .
v_call: TRBV27

cdr3_nt: TGCGCCAGCAGCTTGAGCGCGGGGGGGATTAATGAGCAGTTCTTC
cdr3_aa: CASSLSAGGINEQFF
j_call: TRBJ2-1
clone_size: .
d_call: TRBD2
v_call: TRBV5-1